These T cell receptor beta chains were read from a single sample in a study of OX40 agonist ivuxolimab in advanced cancers. Measured with immunoSEQ multiplex PCR; TCRdb has only the in-frame clones, and not every one. The sample contains roughly 46,000 clones, over 75% of which appear only once. Here the sequenced sample was CD4+ or CD8+ T cells sorted from blood, taken in a trial of the OX40 agonist ivuxolimab. The receptor source for this set is an adult with an advanced solid tumor such as melanoma, head and neck, liver or kidney cancer. CDR3s include the opening cysteine and the closing phenylalanine or tryptophan. Each record gives: clone size, J gene, D gene, CDR3 length, V gene, CDR3 DNA, CDR3 protein. A D gene is named only where the DNA matches it firmly. The size entry is marked missing in some rows and otherwise reads once, few, many or a size class.

>.|TRBJ2-1|TRBD2|16|TRBV6-5
TGTGCCAGCAGTTACAGGACTAGCGGGAGACCCAATGAGCAGTTCTTC
CASSYRTSGRPNEQFF
>.|TRBJ1-1|TRBD1|14|TRBV9
TGTGCCAGCAGCGTCCAGGGGGCGAGCACTGAAGCTTTCTTT
CASSVQGASTEAFF
>.|TRBJ2-3|.|18|TRBV15
TGTGCCACCAGCAGAGATCCCGGGGGCAGGGCCGGCACAGATACGCAGTATTTT
CATSRDPGGRAGTDTQYF
>.|TRBJ1-2|.|14|TRBV6-1
TGTGCCAGCAGTGGCCCCGAAAGGGTGTATGGCTACACCTTC
CASSGPERVYGYTF
>.|TRBJ2-7|TRBD2|17|TRBV9
TGTGCCAGCAGCGTTGGATCCACTAGCGGGAGCTCCTACGAGCAGTACTTC
CASSVGSTSGSSYEQYF
>.|TRBJ2-7|TRBD1|15|TRBV6-6
TGTGCCAGCAGACTTAGAGGGGGCGTGGTGCACGAGCAGTACTTC
CASRLRGGVVHEQYF
>once|TRBJ1-2|TRBD1|13|TRBV6-1
TGTGCCAGCAGCCCAGGGGGCATCTATGGCTACACCTTC
CASSPGGIYGYTF
>.|TRBJ2-4|TRBD2|15|TRBV6-5
TGTGCCAGCGGGGACCGGGGGGGCATCAAAAACATTCAGTACTTC
CASGDRGGIKNIQYF
>.|TRBJ2-7|.|12|TRBV29-1
TGCAGCGTTGAAGATCGGGGCGGCCAGCAGTACTTC
CSVEDRGGQQYF
>once|TRBJ2-5|.|15|TRBV30
TGTGCCTGGAGTCCACCCGAACAGGGTGGGGAGACCCAGTACTTC
CAWSPPEQGGETQYF
>.|TRBJ1-5|.|13|TRBV27
TGTGCCAGCAGTTTATCAGTAAATCAGCCCCAGCATTTT
CASSLSVNQPQHF
>.|TRBJ2-3|.|16|TRBV4-2
TGTGCCAGCAGCCAAGATTTGCAGGGTGGGGGAGTTACGCAGTATTTT
CASSQDLQGGGVTQYF
>.|TRBJ2-1|.|11|TRBV2
TGTGCCAGCAGCTGGTACAATGAGCAGTTCTTC
CASSWYNEQFF
>.|TRBJ2-7|TRBD2|15|TRBV7-9
TGTGCCAGCAGCTTAGCCGGGACTAGATCCTACGAGCAGTACTTC
CASSLAGTRSYEQYF
>.|TRBJ2-7|.|15|TRBV6-6
TGTGCCAGCAGTTACGGTAGGAACAACCCCTTCGGGCAGTACTTC
CASSYGRNNPFGQYF
>few|TRBJ2-3|TRBD1|15|TRBV11-3
TGTGCCAGCAGCTTTTCCCGTGCAGGGGGAGATACGCAGTATTTT
CASSFSRAGGDTQYF
>.|TRBJ2-3|TRBD2|15|TRBV7-9
TGTGCCAGCAGCCTCGGGACTAGCGCCACAGATACGCAGTATTTT
CASSLGTSATDTQYF
>.|TRBJ2-3|TRBD2|17|TRBV12-5
TGTGCTAGTGGTTTGGCCCGTTCGGGGGGTCATGCAGATACGCAGTATTTT
CASGLARSGGHADTQYF
>.|TRBJ2-6|TRBD1|18|TRBV27
TGTGCCAGCAGTTTATCGGGGACAGGGATATCTGGGGCCAACGTCCTGACTTTC
CASSLSGTGISGANVLTF
>.|TRBJ1-5|.|16|TRBV6-1
TGTGCCAGCAGTGAAGGTCGGCAGGGTAGCAATCAGCCCCAGCATTTT
CASSEGRQGSNQPQHF
>.|TRBJ2-3|TRBD1|15|TRBV9
TGTGCCAGCAGCGCACGACAGGGGGGTACAGATACGCAGTATTTT
CASSARQGGTDTQYF
>once|TRBJ2-6|.|15|TRBV9
TGTGCCAGCAGCACCTTGTTCTCTGGGGCCAACGTCCTGACTTTC
CASSTLFSGANVLTF
>.|TRBJ1-1|TRBD1|17|TRBV4-1
TGCGCCAGCAGCCTTGACCGGCAGGGGGCCCAGAACACTGAAGCTTTCTTT
CASSLDRQGAQNTEAFF
>.|TRBJ1-2|.|13|TRBV30
TGTGCCTGGACCAACACCCCTAACTATGGCTACACCTTC
CAWTNTPNYGYTF
>.|TRBJ2-1|.|15|TRBV28
TGTGCCAGCAGTTTATACACTATCTCCTACAATGAGCAGTTCTTC
CASSLYTISYNEQFF
>.|TRBJ2-7|.|14|TRBV27
TGTGCCAGCAGTTTAATGTGGGCCGCACCAGAGCAGTACTTC
CASSLMWAAPEQYF
>.|TRBJ1-2|.|12|TRBV2
TGTGCCAGCAGTTACAGGCCCTATGGCTACACCTTC
CASSYRPYGYTF
>.|TRBJ1-2|TRBD1|16|TRBV7-9
TGTGCCAGCAGCTTAGCCGGCACAGGGGCCCCTCATGGCTACACCTTC
CASSLAGTGAPHGYTF
>.|TRBJ2-3|.|16|TRBV18
TGTGCCAGCTCCCCAACGTACAGCGCATTCACAGATACGCAGTATTTT
CASSPTYSAFTDTQYF
>few|TRBJ2-2|TRBD2|13|TRBV7-3
TGTGCCAGCAGCCCCACTAGCGCCGGGGAGCTGTTTTTT
CASSPTSAGELFF
>.|TRBJ2-7|.|13|TRBV6-6
TGTGCCAGCAGAAGACTTGCAACCTACGAGCAGTACTTC
CASRRLATYEQYF
>.|TRBJ2-3|.|14|TRBV19
TGTGCCAGTAGGTCGTCGGGGCGCACAGATACGCAGTATTTT
CASRSSGRTDTQYF
>.|TRBJ2-5|.|11|TRBV7-9
TGTGCCAGCAGCTTACTAGAGACCCAGTACTTC
CASSLLETQYF
>.|TRBJ1-1|.|15|TRBV6-1
TGTGCCAGCAGCCCTCATCAGGGGCGGGGGGCTGAAGCTTTCTTT
CASSPHQGRGAEAFF
>.|TRBJ2-7|.|15|TRBV7-2
TGTGCCAGCAGCTTAGTCGGGACTGACACCTACGAGCAGTACTTC
CASSLVGTDTYEQYF
>once|TRBJ2-7|.|14|TRBV7-2
TGTGCCAGCAGCTTAGATGCCTTCCTCTACGAGCAGTACTTC
CASSLDAFLYEQYF
>.|TRBJ2-5|.|14|TRBV6-6
TGTGCCAGCAGTTACTCGTTTGCTCAAGAGACCCAGTACTTC
CASSYSFAQETQYF
>.|TRBJ1-5|.|16|TRBV15
TGTGCCACCAGCCGGGAGGTGACAGTAAGCAATCAGCCCCAGCATTTT
CATSREVTVSNQPQHF
>.|TRBJ1-2|.|14|TRBV28
TGTGCCAGCAGTTTAGGGGGAAGGAACTATGGCTACACCTTC
CASSLGGRNYGYTF
>.|TRBJ2-6|.|18|TRBV6-1
TGTGCCAGCAGTGAATTGTGGGGGCAAGGATCTGGGGCCAACGTCCTGACTTTC
CASSELWGQGSGANVLTF
>.|TRBJ1-4|.|16|TRBV19
TGTGCCAGTAGTATTGGGGGGACCTCGACTAATGAAAAACTGTTTTTT
CASSIGGTSTNEKLFF
>.|TRBJ1-1|TRBD1|14|TRBV5-4
TGTGCCAGCAGCCCCGACAGGGCGAACACTGAAGCTTTCTTT
CASSPDRANTEAFF
>.|TRBJ2-2|.|13|TRBV27
TGTGCCAGCAACAGGGTAGGAACCGGGGAGCTGTTTTTT
CASNRVGTGELFF
>medium-sized|TRBJ1-1|.|12|TRBV30
TGTGCCTGGAGCCGTGGGGGGAATGAAGCTTTCTTT
CAWSRGGNEAFF
>.|TRBJ2-3|TRBD2|15|TRBV25-1
TGTGCCAGCAGTGACCCTAGCGGGGGCACAGATACGCAGTATTTT
CASSDPSGGTDTQYF
>few|TRBJ1-5|.|16|TRBV19
TGTGCCAGTAGTGGAATCCGAGGATTGAGGAATCAGCCCCAGCATTTT
CASSGIRGLRNQPQHF
>.|TRBJ2-1|.|12|TRBV6-1
TGTGCCAGCAGTTCGGGACACCTAGAGCAGTTCTTC
CASSSGHLEQFF
>.|TRBJ2-4|.|11|TRBV2
TGTGCCAGCAGATCCCCCGGGATACAGTACTTC
CASRSPGIQYF
>.|TRBJ1-1|.|14|TRBV15
TGTGCCACCAGCTACAAAGGACAAAGCACTGAAGCTTTCTTT
CATSYKGQSTEAFF
>.|TRBJ2-5|TRBD2|15|TRBV11-1
TGTGCCAGCAGCCCCCGGACTAGCGGCCAAGAGACCCAGTACTTC
CASSPRTSGQETQYF
>.|TRBJ1-3|TRBD1|16|TRBV5-1
TGCGCCAGCAGCTTGGAAGGGGGCCGGAGTGGAAACACCATATATTTT
CASSLEGGRSGNTIYF
>.|TRBJ2-7|TRBD1|14|TRBV5-1
TGCGCCAGCAGCTTGCTGGACAGGGACTACGAGCAGTACTTC
CASSLLDRDYEQYF
>.|TRBJ1-2|TRBD1|11|TRBV10-3
TGTGCCAGCCAGGGGGCGTATGGCTACACCTTC
CASQGAYGYTF